A selection of T cell receptor beta chains follows, all from one sample in a study of blood T cell repertoires in COVID-19. Sequencing was performed with immunoSEQ multiplex PCR; in TCRdb, only in-frame clones are kept and a portion is missing. Of fewer than 350,000 clones detected, about 89% appear once; the ten largest clones hold 8% to 10%. Specimen: PBMCs or T cells enriched from blood (not recorded which). The receptors here all came from a woman between 35 and 50 years old who had recovered from COVID-19. Each CDR3 is given with its conserved first and last residue. Each record gives: D gene, clone size, J gene, V gene, CDR3 DNA, CDR3 protein. The D gene is left open where the match is weak. Size values are once, few and many counts, or a class for expanded clones, and some rows have none.

D gene: .; clone size: .; J gene: TRBJ2-7; V gene: TRBV5-6; CDR3 DNA: TGTGCCAGCAGCTTGGCTCCCTCCTACGAGCAGTACTTC; CDR3 protein: CASSLAPSYEQYF
D gene: TRBD2; clone size: .; J gene: TRBJ2-1; V gene: TRBV7-2; CDR3 DNA: TGTGCCAGCAGCTTAAGCGGGGGCAATGAGCAGTTCTTC; CDR3 protein: CASSLSGGNEQFF
D gene: .; clone size: .; J gene: TRBJ2-5; V gene: TRBV27; CDR3 DNA: TGTGCCAGCAGTTTAATGGGAGAAGAGACCCAGTACTTC; CDR3 protein: CASSLMGEETQYF
D gene: TRBD1; clone size: .; J gene: TRBJ2-6; V gene: TRBV24-1; CDR3 DNA: TGTGCCACCAGTGACCCGACAGGGGCTGGGGCCAACGTCCTGACTTTC; CDR3 protein: CATSDPTGAGANVLTF
D gene: .; clone size: .; J gene: TRBJ1-4; V gene: TRBV3-1/TRBV3-2; CDR3 DNA: TGTGCCAGCAGCCAAGAGGGGGCAGGGGTTAATGAAAAACTGTTTTTT; CDR3 protein: CASSQEGAGVNEKLFF
D gene: TRBD2; clone size: .; J gene: TRBJ2-1; V gene: TRBV19; CDR3 DNA: TGTGCCAGTAGTTTTCCCAGCGGGGGCCAGCAGTTCTTC; CDR3 protein: CASSFPSGGQQFF
D gene: .; clone size: .; J gene: TRBJ1-1; V gene: TRBV19; CDR3 DNA: TGTGCCAGTAGTGCAACAGTGAACACTGAAGCTTTCTTT; CDR3 protein: CASSATVNTEAFF
D gene: TRBD2; clone size: .; J gene: TRBJ2-1; V gene: TRBV9; CDR3 DNA: TGTGCCAGCAGCACCCTCCCAGGGACTAGCGGGGGGAGCTCCTACAATGAGCAGTTCTTC; CDR3 protein: CASSTLPGTSGGSSYNEQFF
D gene: .; clone size: few; J gene: TRBJ1-2; V gene: TRBV7-2; CDR3 DNA: TGTGCCAGCAGCTTAAGGCCGCGTGGGGGCGGCTACACCTTC; CDR3 protein: CASSLRPRGGGYTF
D gene: .; clone size: .; J gene: TRBJ1-1; V gene: TRBV27; CDR3 DNA: TGTGCCAGCAGTTTATCAGGGGCCCCCAGCACTGAAGCTTTCTTT; CDR3 protein: CASSLSGAPSTEAFF
D gene: .; clone size: few; J gene: TRBJ1-2; V gene: TRBV12-3/TRBV12-4; CDR3 DNA: TGTGCCAGCAGTCTACAGGGAAACTATGGCTACACCTTC; CDR3 protein: CASSLQGNYGYTF
D gene: TRBD1; clone size: once; J gene: TRBJ2-7; V gene: TRBV6-5; CDR3 DNA: TGTGCCAGCGTACTTCGACAGGGAGTCTCCTACGAGCAGTACTTC; CDR3 protein: CASVLRQGVSYEQYF
D gene: TRBD1; clone size: .; J gene: TRBJ2-5; V gene: TRBV5-6; CDR3 DNA: TGTGCCAGCAGCCTAGGTCCCAGGGGGGAGACCCAGTACTTC; CDR3 protein: CASSLGPRGETQYF
D gene: .; clone size: .; J gene: TRBJ2-7; V gene: TRBV2; CDR3 DNA: TGTGCCAGCAGTAGAGGGACTGCCTACGAGCAGTACTTC; CDR3 protein: CASSRGTAYEQYF